This paragraph covers one T cell receptor (beta chain) sequence. Assay used: immunoSEQ multiplex PCR; TCRdb lists only in-frame clones, some missing. In the table there are approximately 30,000 clones, approximately 90% of which are singletons. This record comes from a study of blood T cell repertoires in COVID-19. Sequences were obtained from peripheral blood. The receptor's source is a woman aged 80 or older with active or convalescent COVID-19.

The CDR3 is CASSLGSPNEQFF. The CDR3 coding sequence is TGCGCCAGCAGCTTGGGTAGTCCCAATGAGCAGTTCTTC. The gene calls are TRBV5-1 and TRBJ2-1; D unclear. V lost 0 bases and J lost 6, with 7 bases in between. Germline loops: CDR1 SGHRS, CDR2 YFSETQ. This CDR3 comprises 13 residues.